This TCR beta chain derives from a study of blood T cell repertoires in COVID-19. Turning to the study itself: COVID-19 samples from acute and convalescent phases originated in the United States, Italy and Spain. Sources were T cells, B-cell-depleted T cells, or PBMCs; the material itself was cDNA or gDNA.

Original processing notes: Amplification from reference gene primers served as the basis for estimated nucleated cell counts. Data came from immunoSEQ multiplex PCR; TCRdb stores just in-frame clones and leaves some out. From that table come the V and J calls and clone size; the DNA was used to work out D and trimming. Here the sample spans approximately 190,000 clones, 85% to 90% being singletons. This CDR3 has 15 amino acids. Germline CDR1 reads SGHRS; CDR2 reads YFSETQ. J was trimmed by 2 bases and V by 4 bases; bases with no gene match: 8. Specimen: peripheral blood. The sequence derives from a man at least 80 years old with acute or convalescent COVID-19. The chain has TRBV5-1 and TRBJ2-5, with 7 bases identical to TRBD1. The chain's CDR3 is CASSPWDSGQETQYF. CDR3 nucleotides: TGCGCCAGCAGCCCCTGGGACAGCGGTCAAGAGACCCAGTACTTC.